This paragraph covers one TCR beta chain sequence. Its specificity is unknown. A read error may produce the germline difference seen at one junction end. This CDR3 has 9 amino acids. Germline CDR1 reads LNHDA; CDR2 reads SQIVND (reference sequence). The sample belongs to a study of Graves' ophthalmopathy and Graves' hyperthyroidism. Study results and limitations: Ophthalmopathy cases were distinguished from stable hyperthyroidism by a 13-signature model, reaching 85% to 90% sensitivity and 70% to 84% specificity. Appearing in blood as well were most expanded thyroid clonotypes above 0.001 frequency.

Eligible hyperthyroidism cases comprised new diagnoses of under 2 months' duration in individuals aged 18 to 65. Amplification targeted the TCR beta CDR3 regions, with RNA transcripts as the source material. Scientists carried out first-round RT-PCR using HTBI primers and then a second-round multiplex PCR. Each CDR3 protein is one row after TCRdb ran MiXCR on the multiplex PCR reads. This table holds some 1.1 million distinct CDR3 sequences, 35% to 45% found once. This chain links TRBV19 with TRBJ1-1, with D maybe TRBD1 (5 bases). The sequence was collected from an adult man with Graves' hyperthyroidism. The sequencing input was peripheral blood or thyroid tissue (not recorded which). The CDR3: CASSPRGEF. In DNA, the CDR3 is TGTGCCAGTAGCCCTCGAGGGGAGTTT.